Each of the 11 T cell receptor beta chains below was sequenced from the same sample in a study of cytomegalovirus exposure and HLA in healthy donors (dated by TCRdb to the late 2010s). The protocol used for the library was the immunoSEQ multiplex PCR assay. For the multiplex PCR, a mixture combining 60 forward primers for TCR Vbeta segments and 13 reverse primers for TCR Jbeta segments was used. The table was pulled from immuneACCESS by TCRdb, which kept in-frame rearrangements only. Such tables lose some clones; where checked, under half of the loss comes from unresolved V genes, and the rest has no known cause. Across this sample there are approximately 51,000 clones, with 81% seen only once. The top ten hold roughly 2.4% of the sample. The sequencing input was PBMCs. The source is a boy between 5 and 17 years old in good health and CMV-seropositive.

This clone has only one observation. This rearrangement joins TRBV7-9 to TRBJ1-4; a possible D gene is TRBD1 (6 bases). CDR3 length: 15 amino acids. Per germline, CDR1 SEHNR and CDR2 FQNEAQ (reference sequence). V lost 5 bases to trimming and J lost 6 bases, with 16 bases between them. This CDR3 is CASSASGTHYEKLFF. CDR3 coding DNA: TGTGCCAGCAGCGCGAGCGGGACACATTATGAAAAACTGTTTTTT.

This rearrangement joins TRBV5-1 to TRBJ2-2; D call uncertain. Trimming stripped 0 bases from V and 1 base from J, with 7 bases between. The CDR3 runs 15 residues. CDR1 and CDR2 from the germline V gene are SGHRS and YFSETQ. This chain's CDR3 is CASSLGALNTGELFF. In DNA form, the CDR3 reads TGCGCCAGCAGCTTGGGGGCCTTGAACACCGGGGAGCTGTTTTTT.

The rearrangement uses TRBV19 and TRBJ1-2, with D possibly matching TRBD1 (5 bases). The V end lost 2 bases, the J end lost 3 bases, and 16 bases lay between the germline ends. Germline V gene sequence: CDR1 LNHDA, CDR2 SQIVND (reference sequence). CDR3 length: 16 amino acids. This CDR3 reads CASSIRSDRTYYGYTF. CDR3 DNA sequence: TGTGCCAGTAGTATACGTTCCGACAGAACCTACTATGGCTACACCTTC.

J is TRBJ2-5 and V is TRBV20-1; D might be TRBD2 (6 bases). V dropped 6 bases and J dropped 4 bases, with 9 bases sitting between them. The CDR3 loop spans 11 amino acids. The germline V gene encodes CDR1 DFQATT and CDR2 SNEGSKA (reference sequence). The chain's CDR3 is CSAVGGETQYF. CDR3 DNA sequence: TGCAGTGCCGTCGGGGGAGAGACCCAGTACTTC.

The chain combines TRBV5-1 with TRBJ2-5; D call uncertain. The germline V gene has CDR1 SGHRS and CDR2 YFSETQ. This CDR3 region has 14 residues. V was cut by 0 bases and J by 5 bases, with 11 bases left in between. CDR3 sequence reads: CASSLETSAETQYF. The CDR3 region has the DNA TGCGCCAGCAGCTTGGAGACTTCTGCGGAGACCCAGTACTTC.

This rearrangement joins TRBV5-5 to TRBJ1-2; D not certain. The germline V gene encodes CDR1 SGHKS and CDR2 YYEKEE (reference sequence). V lost 1 base and J lost 9, with 13 bases in between. CDR3 length equals 13 residues. CDR3 amino acids: CASSLSTLWSYTF. CDR3 sequence (DNA): TGTGCCAGCAGCTTGTCGACATTGTGGAGCTACACCTTC.

J is TRBJ2-5 and V is TRBV25-1; TRBD1 agrees at 7 bases. Per germline, CDR1 MGHDK and CDR2 SYGVNS. After removal of 4 bases from V and 0 bases from J, the junction contained 5 bases not matched to a gene. The CDR3 loop spans 15 amino acids. In nucleotides, the CDR3 is TGTGCCAGCAGTGTAGGACAGGCGTACCAAGAGACCCAGTACTTC. Encoded protein: CASSVGQAYQETQYF. The complete variable domain, with remaining parts taken from reference TRBV25-1 and TRBJ2-5, reads EADIYQTPRYLVIGTGKKITLECSQTMGHDKMYWYQQDPGMELHLIHYSYGVNSTEKGDLSSESTVSRIRTEHFPLTLESARPSHTSQYLCASSVGQAYQETQYFGPGTRLLVL.

The rearrangement uses TRBV9 and TRBJ1-4; no definite D call. Trimming left V 3 bases short and J 5 bases short, with 14 bases between. Germline V CDR1 and CDR2: SGDLS, YYNGEE. This CDR3 comprises 15 residues. CDR3 sequence (DNA): TGTGCCAGCAGCGAAACCCCAGGCCACAATGAAAAACTGTTTTTT. As protein: CASSETPGHNEKLFF. The full variable domain, completed using reference TRBV9 and TRBJ1-4, is DSGVTQTPKHLITATGQRVTLRCSPRSGDLSVYWYQQSLDQGLQFLIQYYNGEERAKGNILERFSAQQFPDLHSELNLSSLELGDSALYFCASSETPGHNEKLFFGSGTQLSVL.

This clone was observed once. The rearrangement uses TRBV13 and TRBJ2-1; 7 bases match TRBD1. Trimming cost V 2 bases and J 5 bases; bases outside gene matches: 15. The CDR3 runs to 18 residues. Germline assignment: CDR1 PRHDT and CDR2 FYEKMQ (reference sequence). CDR3 amino acids: CASSLTPLLEGAHNEQFF. In DNA form, the CDR3 reads TGTGCCAGCAGCTTAACCCCCCTGCTAGAGGGGGCACACAATGAGCAGTTCTTC.

The CDR3 protein is CASSPGPWGSAEAFF. The CDR3 nucleotides are TGTGCCAGTAGTCCCGGGCCTTGGGGTAGCGCTGAAGCTTTCTTT. This chain uses TRBV19 with TRBJ1-1, with no clear D. The germline V and J ends were trimmed by 5 bases and 6 bases, with 19 bases remaining between them. Germline-derived CDR1 and CDR2 are LNHDA and SQIVND (reference sequence). The CDR3 length is 15 residues.

The chain couples TRBV5-1 to TRBJ1-2, with 8 positions matching TRBD1. Looked up from germline, CDR1 is SGHRS and CDR2 is YFSETQ. The CDR3 loop spans 13 amino acids. Trimming at V came to 4 bases and at J to 8 bases, leaving 7 bases not matched to a gene. The CDR3 coding sequence is TGCGCCAGCAGCAAGGACAGGGATTACGGCTACACCTTC. It yields the protein CASSKDRDYGYTF.